The TCR beta chain under discussion was sequenced for a study of cytotoxic CD8 clonotypes in ibrutinib-treated CLL. In the study overall: Timing of response sample collection was a median approximately twelve months after treatment start, with a range of 6 to 36.

About this clone: Its antigen is still unknown.

Whole-study findings and limits: Rising at ibrutinib response, clonality subsequently fell back toward baseline at progression. Starting clonality was above that of age-matched healthy donors and tracked circulating CD8+ T-cell counts.

There are 18 residues in the CDR3. The ends lost 0 bases at V and 2 bases at J; junction bases unmatched: 11. Germline CDR1 SGHRS, CDR2 YFSETQ. The planned depth of sequencing spanned 1 in 200,000 to 1 in 1 million T cells. TCRdb's table, derived via immunoSEQ multiplex PCR, lists solely in-frame clones and lacks some. The sample has roughly 97,000 clones, roughly 80% seen once. Sequenced here: PBMCs, sampled after 12 months of ibrutinib treatment. The rearrangement joins TRBV5-1 to TRBJ2-5; 9 bases align to TRBD1. The receptor's source is a human donor with chronic lymphocytic leukemia. CDR3 amino acids: CASSLGGSGTGIQETQYF. CDR3 bases: TGCGCCAGCAGCTTGGGCGGTAGTGGGACAGGGATACAAGAGACCCAGTACTTC.